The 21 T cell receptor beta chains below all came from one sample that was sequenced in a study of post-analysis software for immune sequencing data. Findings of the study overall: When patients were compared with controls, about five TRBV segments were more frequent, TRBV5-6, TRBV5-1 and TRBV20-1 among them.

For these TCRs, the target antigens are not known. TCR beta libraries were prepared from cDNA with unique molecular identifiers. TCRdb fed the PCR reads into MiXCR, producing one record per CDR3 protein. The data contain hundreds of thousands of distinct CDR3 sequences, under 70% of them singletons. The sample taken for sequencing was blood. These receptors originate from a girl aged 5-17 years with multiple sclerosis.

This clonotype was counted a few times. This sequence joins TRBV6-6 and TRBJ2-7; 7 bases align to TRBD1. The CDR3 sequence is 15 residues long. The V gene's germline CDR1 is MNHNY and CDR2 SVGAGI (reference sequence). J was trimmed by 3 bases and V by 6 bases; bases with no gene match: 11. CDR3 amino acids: CASRTGAGGNYEQYF. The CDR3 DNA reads TGTGCCAGCAGAACCGGGGCAGGGGGTAACTACGAGCAGTACTTC.

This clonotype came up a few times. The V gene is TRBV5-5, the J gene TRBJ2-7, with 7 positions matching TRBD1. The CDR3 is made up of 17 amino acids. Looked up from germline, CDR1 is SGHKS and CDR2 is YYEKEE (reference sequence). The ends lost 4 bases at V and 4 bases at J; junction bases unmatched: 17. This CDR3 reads CASSPTPGQIRPYEQYF. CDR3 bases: TGTGCCAGCAGCCCCACCCCGGGACAGATAAGACCATACGAGCAGTACTTC.

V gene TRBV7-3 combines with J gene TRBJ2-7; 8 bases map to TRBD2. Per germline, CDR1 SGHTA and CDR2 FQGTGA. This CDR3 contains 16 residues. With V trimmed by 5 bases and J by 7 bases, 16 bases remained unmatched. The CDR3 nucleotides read TGTGCCAGCAGCCTAGGTTCAGGAGCGGGGGAACGGGAGCAGTACTTC. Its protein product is CASSLGSGAGEREQYF.

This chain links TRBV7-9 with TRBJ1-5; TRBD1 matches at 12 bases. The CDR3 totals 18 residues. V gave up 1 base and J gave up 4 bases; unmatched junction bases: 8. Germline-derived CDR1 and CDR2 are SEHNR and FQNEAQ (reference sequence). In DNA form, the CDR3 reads TGTGCCAGCAGCTTAGTTGGGACAGGGGGCATTGGGAATCAGCCCCAGCATTTT. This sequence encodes CASSLVGTGGIGNQPQHF.

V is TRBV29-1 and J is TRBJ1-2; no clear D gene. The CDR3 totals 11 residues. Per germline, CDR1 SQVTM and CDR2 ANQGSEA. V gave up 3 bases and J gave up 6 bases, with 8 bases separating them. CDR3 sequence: CSVERVNGYTF. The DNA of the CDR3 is TGCAGCGTTGAGAGGGTTAATGGCTACACCTTC. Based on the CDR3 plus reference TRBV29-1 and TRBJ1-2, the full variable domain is SAVISQKPSRDICQRGTSLTIQCQVDSQVTMMFWYRQQPGQSLTLIATANQGSEATYESGFVIDKFPISRPNLTFSTLTVSNMSPEDSSIYLCSVERVNGYTFGSGTRLTVV.

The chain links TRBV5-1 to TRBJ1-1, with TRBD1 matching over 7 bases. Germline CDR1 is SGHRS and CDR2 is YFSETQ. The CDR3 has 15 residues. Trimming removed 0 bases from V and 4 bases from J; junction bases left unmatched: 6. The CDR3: CASSLEGARGTEAFF. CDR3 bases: TGCGCCAGCAGCTTGGAGGGGGCGCGAGGCACTGAAGCTTTCTTT. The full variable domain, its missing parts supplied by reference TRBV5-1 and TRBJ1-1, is KAGVTQTPRYLIKTRGQQVTLSCSPISGHRSVSWYQQTPGQGLQFLFEYFSETQRNKGNFPGRFSGRQFSNSRSEMNVSTLELGDSALYLCASSLEGARGTEAFFGQGTRLTVV.

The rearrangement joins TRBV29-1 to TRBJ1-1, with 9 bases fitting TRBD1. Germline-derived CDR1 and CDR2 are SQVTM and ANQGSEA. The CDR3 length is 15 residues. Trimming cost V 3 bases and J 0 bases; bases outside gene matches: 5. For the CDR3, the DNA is TGCAGCGTTGATGCGGGACAGGGAATGAACACTGAAGCTTTCTTT. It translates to CSVDAGQGMNTEAFF.

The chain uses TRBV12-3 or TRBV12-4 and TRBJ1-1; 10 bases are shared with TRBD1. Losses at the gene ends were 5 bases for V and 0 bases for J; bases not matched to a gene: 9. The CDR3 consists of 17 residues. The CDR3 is CASSLHRDRGMNTEAFF. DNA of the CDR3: TGTGCCAGCAGTCTCCACCGGGACAGGGGAATGAACACTGAAGCTTTCTTT.

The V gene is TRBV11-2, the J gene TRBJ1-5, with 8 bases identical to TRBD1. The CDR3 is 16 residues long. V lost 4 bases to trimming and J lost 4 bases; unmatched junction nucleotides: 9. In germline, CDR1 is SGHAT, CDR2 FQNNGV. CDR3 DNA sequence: TGTGCCAGCAGCTACCTCGGGGACAGGTGGAATCAGCCCCAGCATTTT. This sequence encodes CASSYLGDRWNQPQHF. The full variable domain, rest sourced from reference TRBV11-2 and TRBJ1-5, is EAGVAQSPRYKIIEKRQSVAFWCNPISGHATLYWYQQILGQGPKLLIQFQNNGVVDDSQLPKDRFSAERLKGVDSTLKIQPAKLEDSAVYLCASSYLGDRWNQPQHFGDGTRLSIL.

CDR3: CASSPVGLKDTDTQYF. The CDR3 bases are TGTGCCAGCAGTCCTGTCGGCCTTAAGGACACAGATACGCAGTATTTT. V is TRBV2 and J is TRBJ2-3; D is unresolved. The CDR3 covers 16 residues. With 5 bases removed from V and 2 bases from J, the gap between germline ends came to 17 bases. The germline gives CDR1 SNHLY, CDR2 FYNNEI.

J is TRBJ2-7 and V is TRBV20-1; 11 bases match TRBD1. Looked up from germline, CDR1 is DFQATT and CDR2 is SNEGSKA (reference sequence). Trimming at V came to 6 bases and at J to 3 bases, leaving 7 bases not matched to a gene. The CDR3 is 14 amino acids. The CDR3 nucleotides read TGCAGTGCGGATACCGGGACAGGGGGCTACGAGCAGTACTTC. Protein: CSADTGTGGYEQYF.

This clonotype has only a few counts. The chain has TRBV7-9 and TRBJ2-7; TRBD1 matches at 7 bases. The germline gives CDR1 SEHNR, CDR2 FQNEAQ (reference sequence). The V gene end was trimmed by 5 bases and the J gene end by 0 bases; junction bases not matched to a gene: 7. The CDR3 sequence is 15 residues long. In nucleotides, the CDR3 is TGTGCCAGCAGCCTTATGACAGGGATCTCCTACGAGCAGTACTTC. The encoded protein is CASSLMTGISYEQYF.

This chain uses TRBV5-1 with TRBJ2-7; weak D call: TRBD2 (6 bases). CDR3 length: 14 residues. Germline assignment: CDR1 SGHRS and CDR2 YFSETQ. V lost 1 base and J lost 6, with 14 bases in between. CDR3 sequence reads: CASSLWPGGSEQYF. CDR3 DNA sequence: TGCGCCAGCAGCTTGTGGCCCGGGGGAAGCGAGCAGTACTTC.

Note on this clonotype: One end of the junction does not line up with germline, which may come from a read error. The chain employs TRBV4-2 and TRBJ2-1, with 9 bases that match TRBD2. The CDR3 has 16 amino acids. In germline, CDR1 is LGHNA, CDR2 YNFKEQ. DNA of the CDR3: TGTGCCAGTAGCCAAGGAAGCGGGAGGAATTACAATGAGCAGTTCTTC. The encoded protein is CASSQGSGRNYNEQFF.

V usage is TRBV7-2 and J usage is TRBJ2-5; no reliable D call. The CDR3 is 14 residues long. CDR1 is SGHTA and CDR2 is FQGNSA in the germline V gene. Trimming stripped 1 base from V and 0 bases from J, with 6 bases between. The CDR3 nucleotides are TGTGCCAGCAGCTTAGAGGCCAACCAAGAGACCCAGTACTTC. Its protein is CASSLEANQETQYF.

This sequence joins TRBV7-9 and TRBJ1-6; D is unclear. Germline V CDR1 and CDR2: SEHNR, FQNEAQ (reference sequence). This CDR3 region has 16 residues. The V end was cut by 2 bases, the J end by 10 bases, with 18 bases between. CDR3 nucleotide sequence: TGTGCCAGCAGCTTAAGTGCCAGCCCCCAAGACTCACCCCTCCACTTT. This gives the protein CASSLSASPQDSPLHF.

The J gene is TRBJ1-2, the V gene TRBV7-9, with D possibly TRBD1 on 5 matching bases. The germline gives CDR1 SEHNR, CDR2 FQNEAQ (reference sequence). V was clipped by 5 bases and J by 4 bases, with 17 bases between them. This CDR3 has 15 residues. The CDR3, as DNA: TGTGCCAGCAGCCCCGCCCCGACAGCTTCCTATGGCTACACCTTC. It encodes CASSPAPTASYGYTF. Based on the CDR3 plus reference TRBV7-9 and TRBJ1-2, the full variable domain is DTGVSQNPRHKITKRGQNVTFRCDPISEHNRLYWYRQTLGQGPEFLTYFQNEAQLEKSRLLSDRFSAERPKGSFSTLEIQRTEQGDSAMYLCASSPAPTASYGYTFGSGTRLTVV.

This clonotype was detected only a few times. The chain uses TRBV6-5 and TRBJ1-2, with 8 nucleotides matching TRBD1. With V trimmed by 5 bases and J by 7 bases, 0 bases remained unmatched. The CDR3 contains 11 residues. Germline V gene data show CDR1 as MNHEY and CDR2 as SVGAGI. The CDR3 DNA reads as TGTGCCAGCAGTGACAGGGGTGGCTACACCTTC. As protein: CASSDRGGYTF.

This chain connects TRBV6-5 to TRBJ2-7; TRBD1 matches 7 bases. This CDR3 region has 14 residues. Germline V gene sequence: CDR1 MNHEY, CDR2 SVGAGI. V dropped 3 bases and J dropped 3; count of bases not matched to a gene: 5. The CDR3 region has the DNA TGTGCCAGCAGTTATCGGGACAGAAACTACGAGCAGTACTTC. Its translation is CASSYRDRNYEQYF.

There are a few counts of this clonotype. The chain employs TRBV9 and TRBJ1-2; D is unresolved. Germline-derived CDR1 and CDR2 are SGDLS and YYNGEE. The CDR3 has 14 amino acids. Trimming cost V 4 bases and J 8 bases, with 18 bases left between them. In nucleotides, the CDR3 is TGTGCCAGCAGCCCCAGCATCGATCTAGGAGGCTACACCTTC. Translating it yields CASSPSIDLGGYTF.

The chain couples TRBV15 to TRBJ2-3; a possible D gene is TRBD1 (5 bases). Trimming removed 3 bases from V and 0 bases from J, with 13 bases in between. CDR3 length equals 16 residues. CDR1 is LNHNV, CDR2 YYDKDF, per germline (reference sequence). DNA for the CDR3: TGTGCCACCAGCAGTAAAACAGGCTCTAGCACAGATACGCAGTATTTT. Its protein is CATSSKTGSSTDTQYF.